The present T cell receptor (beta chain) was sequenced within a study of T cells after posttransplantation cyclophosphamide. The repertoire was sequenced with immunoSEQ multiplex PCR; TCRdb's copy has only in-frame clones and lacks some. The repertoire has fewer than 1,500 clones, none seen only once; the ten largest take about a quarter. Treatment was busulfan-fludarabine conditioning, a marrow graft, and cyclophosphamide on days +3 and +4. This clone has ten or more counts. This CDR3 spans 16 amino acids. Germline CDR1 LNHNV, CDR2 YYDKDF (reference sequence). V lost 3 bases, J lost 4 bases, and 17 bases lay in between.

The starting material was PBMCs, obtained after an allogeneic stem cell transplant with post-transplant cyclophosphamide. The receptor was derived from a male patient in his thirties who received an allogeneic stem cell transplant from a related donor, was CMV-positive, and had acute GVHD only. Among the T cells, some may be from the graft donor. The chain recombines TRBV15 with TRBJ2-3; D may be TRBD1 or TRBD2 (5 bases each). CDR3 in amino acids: CATSRRDGARADTQYF. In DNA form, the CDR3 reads TGTGCCACCAGCAGGAGGGATGGGGCCAGGGCAGATACGCAGTATTTT.